Shown below are 15 T cell receptor beta chains from a single sample sequenced in a study of post-analysis software for immune sequencing data. Unique-molecular-identifier-tagged TCR beta cDNA libraries were used. Via MiXCR, TCRdb re-called the PCR reads, giving one row per CDR3 protein. The repertoire consists of approximately 400,000 distinct CDR3 sequences, with approximately 38% occurring once and the leading ten covering 13%. Findings and limits, study-wide: The five TRBV segments detected at higher frequency in patients than in controls included TRBV5-6, TRBV5-1 and TRBV20-1.

The antigens of these receptors remain unknown. The source material was blood. The source is a girl under 18 with multiple sclerosis.

This rearrangement joins TRBV12-3 or TRBV12-4 to TRBJ1-2, with 7 bases that match TRBD1. CDR3 length equals 13 residues. Trimming at V came to 6 bases and at J to 4 bases, leaving 5 bases not matched to a gene. The CDR3 is CASSLNRGYGYTF. CDR3 DNA: TGTGCCAGCAGCTTGAACAGGGGCTATGGCTACACCTTC.

The gene calls are TRBV7-2 and TRBJ2-3, with 9 bases aligning to TRBD2. The CDR3 covers 17 residues. The ends lost 6 bases at V and 6 bases at J; junction bases unmatched: 16. Germline V lookup: CDR1 SGHTA, CDR2 FQGNSA. The CDR3 here is CASSFGFGGGAMDTQYF. The CDR3 region has the DNA TGTGCCAGCAGTTTCGGTTTTGGCGGGGGGGCAATGGATACGCAGTATTTT.

The genes are TRBV4-2 and TRBJ1-1, with a tentative D call TRBD1 (5 bases). The CDR3 totals 17 residues. Trimming shortened V by 0 bases and J by 5 bases, and 19 bases separated the two germline ends. The germline V gene has CDR1 LGHNA and CDR2 YNFKEQ. CDR3 bases: TGTGCCAGCAGCCAAGATCCGTTGGGGGTGACGGGGACTGAAGCTTTCTTT. This sequence encodes CASSQDPLGVTGTEAFF.

This clonotype turned up a few times. The chain is built from TRBV4-1 and TRBJ1-2; TRBD1 might be the D (5 bases). Trimming took 3 bases from V and 2 from J, leaving 13 bases between them. The germline V gene has CDR1 MGHRA and CDR2 YSYEKL. The CDR3 length is 15 residues. Here the CDR3 reads CASSHITTANYGYTF. For the CDR3, the DNA is TGCGCCAGCAGCCACATAACGACAGCGAACTATGGCTACACCTTC.

This chain joins TRBV4-1 and TRBJ2-6; 9 positions match TRBD1. This CDR3 is 19 amino acids long. The trim removed 3 bases at V and 0 bases at J, leaving 9 bases unmatched. From germline, CDR1 is MGHRA and CDR2 YSYEKL. As DNA, the CDR3 is TGCGCCAGCAGCCACCTTCCGGGACAGGGTCTCTCTGGGGCCAACGTCCTGACTTTC. It translates to CASSHLPGQGLSGANVLTF.

Only a few counts were recorded for this clonotype. This rearrangement joins TRBV5-1 to TRBJ1-1; D possibly corresponds to TRBD1 (6 bases). Germline CDR1 reads SGHRS; CDR2 reads YFSETQ. The ends were cut back, 5 bases at V and 3 bases at J, with 17 bases in the middle. The CDR3 extends over 15 amino acids. In nucleotides, the CDR3 is TGCGCCAGCAGTCAGGGGCCAGACCCCGACACTGAAGCTTTCTTT. This encodes CASSQGPDPDTEAFF. The whole variable domain, filled in from reference TRBV5-1 and TRBJ1-1, reads KAGVTQTPRYLIKTRGQQVTLSCSPISGHRSVSWYQQTPGQGLQFLFEYFSETQRNKGNFPGRFSGRQFSNSRSEMNVSTLELGDSALYLCASSQGPDPDTEAFFGQGTRLTVV.

The chain carries TRBV20-1 and TRBJ2-7, with 11 bases that match TRBD2. Per germline, CDR1 DFQATT and CDR2 SNEGSKA (reference sequence). This CDR3 has 13 residues. The V and J ends lost 1 base and 4 bases, in that order; junction bases with no gene match: 0. CDR3 coding DNA: TGCAGTGCTAGAGGGACTAGCGGGTACGAGCAGTACTTC. It codes for CSARGTSGYEQYF.

This clonotype turned up a few times. This chain connects TRBV5-6 to TRBJ2-3; TRBD2 aligns across 8 bases. V gave up 0 bases and J gave up 4 bases; unmatched junction bases: 7. The CDR3 is made up of 16 amino acids. Germline V lookup: CDR1 SGHDT, CDR2 YYEEEE. The CDR3 bases are TGTGCCAGCAGCTTGGCCCCCGGGACTAGTGCAGATACGCAGTATTTT. Encoded protein: CASSLAPGTSADTQYF.

The V call is TRBV20-1, the J call TRBJ2-3; tentatively, D is TRBD1 (5 bases). Between the trimmed V and J ends, which lost 6 bases and 3 bases, there was a span of 16 bases. The length of the CDR3 is 14 residues. Looked up from germline, CDR1 is DFQATT and CDR2 is SNEGSKA (reference sequence). Here the CDR3 DNA reads TGCAGTGCCCACCTGGGGCACGGGACAGATACGCAGTATTTT. Protein sequence: CSAHLGHGTDTQYF.

This chain links TRBV7-6 with TRBJ2-1; 9 bases agree with TRBD2. CDR1 and CDR2 from the germline V gene are SGHVS and FNYEAQ. V was pared by 3 bases and J by 6 bases, with 3 bases of the junction left unmatched. The CDR3 runs 14 residues. CDR3 nucleotides: TGTGCCAGCAGCTTTACTAGCGGGCGCAATGAGCAGTTCTTC. This sequence encodes CASSFTSGRNEQFF.

The rearrangement joins TRBV10-3 to TRBJ1-1; no reliable D call. This CDR3 has 15 residues. V dropped 0 bases and J dropped 2 bases, with 10 bases sitting between them. Germline V CDR1 and CDR2: ENHRY, SYGVKD. CDR3 residues: CAISESNRGNTEAFF. The CDR3 region has the DNA TGTGCCATCAGTGAGTCGAACCGGGGTAACACTGAAGCTTTCTTT.

The chain links TRBV12-3 or TRBV12-4 to TRBJ2-3; possible D gene TRBD1, 6 bases. The CDR3 spans 16 residues. V was shortened by 7 bases and J by 0 bases, with 17 bases between the two germline ends. The CDR3 is CASTNLRQESTDTQYF. DNA of the CDR3: TGTGCCAGCACCAACCTAAGACAGGAGAGCACAGATACGCAGTATTTT.

J is TRBJ2-3 and V is TRBV2, with TRBD1 matching over 10 bases. Germline CDR1 reads SNHLY; CDR2 reads FYNNEI. The length of the CDR3 is 15 residues. The junction had 11 bases not matched to a gene; V was cut back by 10 bases and J by 4 bases. CDR3 DNA sequence: TGTGCCAACAGACCGACAGGGGGCAGCGCAGATACGCAGTATTTT. The encoded protein is CANRPTGGSADTQYF.

The chain has TRBV24-1 and TRBJ2-3, with a weak D call TRBD1 (6 bases). V was pared by 1 base and J by 9 bases, with 10 bases between. Germline V gives CDR1 KGHDR, CDR2 SFDVKD. This CDR3 has 13 residues. CDR3 DNA sequence: TGTGCCACCAGTGATTTAGGACAGAGGACGCAGTATTTT. It is translated as CATSDLGQRTQYF.

This clonotype was counted a few times. The chain combines TRBV29-1 with TRBJ2-7; 8 positions agree with TRBD1. Germline assignment: CDR1 SQVTM and CDR2 ANQGSEA. This CDR3 comprises 13 residues. CDR3 in amino acids: CGARTGFSYEQYF. Written as DNA, the CDR3 is TGCGGCGCCCGGACAGGGTTCTCCTACGAGCAGTACTTC.